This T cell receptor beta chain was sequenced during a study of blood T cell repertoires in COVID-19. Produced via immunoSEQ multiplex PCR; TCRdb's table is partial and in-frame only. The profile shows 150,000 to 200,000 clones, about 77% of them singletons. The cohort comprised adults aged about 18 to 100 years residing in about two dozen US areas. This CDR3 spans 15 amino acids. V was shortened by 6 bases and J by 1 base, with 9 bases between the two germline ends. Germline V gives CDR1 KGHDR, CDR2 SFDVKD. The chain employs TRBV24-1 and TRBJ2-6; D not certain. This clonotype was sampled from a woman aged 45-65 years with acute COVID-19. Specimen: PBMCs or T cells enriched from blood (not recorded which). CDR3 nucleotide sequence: TGTGCCACCAGTCAGGCCGGATCTGGGGCCAACGTCCTGACTTTC. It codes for CATSQAGSGANVLTF.